Described below is a single T cell receptor (beta chain) sequence and its context. Only in-frame clones appear in the TCRdb table, and some are missing; sequencing was by immunoSEQ multiplex PCR. The sample holds 88,000 or so clones, about 92% seen once. The data derive from a study of T cell changes during pregnancy in multiple sclerosis. CDR3 size: 14 residues. Deletions cut 10 bases from V and 1 base from J, with 11 bases between. Germline lookup yields CDR1 SNHLY and CDR2 FYNNEI. The V gene is TRBV2, the J gene TRBJ2-6; no clear D. The TCR comes from a female donor with multiple sclerosis, enrolled in a pregnancy study. Sequenced material: peripheral blood, taken before pregnancy. CDR3 bases: TGTGCCATACGCGGCCCGTCTGGGGCCAACGTCCTGACTTTC. Translation gives CAIRGPSGANVLTF.